This T cell receptor beta chain was recovered during a study of cytomegalovirus exposure and HLA in healthy donors. Use of 60 Vbeta and 13 Jbeta primers characterized the PCR. TCRdb keeps only in-frame clones here, not all; method: immunoSEQ multiplex PCR. The sample holds 190,000 or so clones; around 83% are singletons and the top ten take more than 1.5%. Concerning this clone: Its specificity is not known.

This CDR3 contains 14 residues. Trimming took off 2 bases at V and 3 bases at J, with 11 bases between the two ends. Germline loops: CDR1 SGHNT, CDR2 YYREEE (reference sequence). The study's findings and limits: Using a false discovery rate of 0.05, a later analysis showed that approximately 18,000 TCR beta sequences were associated with HLA alleles. It emerged from a later analysis that several of the most significant clusters appeared to be linked to common viral pathogens.

Likely unrecorded immune exposures existed in these nominally healthy donors. Sequencing input: PBMCs. The rearrangement joins TRBV5-4 to TRBJ1-1; D is possibly TRBD1 (5 bases). The TCR originated in a man in his forties or fifties in good health and CMV-seronegative. The CDR3 DNA is TGTGCCAGCAGCTTAGTAGGGGCTGACACTGAAGCTTTCTTT. It translates to CASSLVGADTEAFF.